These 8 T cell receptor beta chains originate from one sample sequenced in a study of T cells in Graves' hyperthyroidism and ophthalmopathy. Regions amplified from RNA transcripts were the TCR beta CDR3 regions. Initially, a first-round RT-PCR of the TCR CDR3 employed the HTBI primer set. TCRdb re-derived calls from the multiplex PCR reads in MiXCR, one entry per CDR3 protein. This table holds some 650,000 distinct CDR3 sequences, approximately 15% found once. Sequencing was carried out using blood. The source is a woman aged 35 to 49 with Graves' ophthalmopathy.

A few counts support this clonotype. The CDR3 DNA follows: TGTGCCAGTAGTATATCGAGTACCTACGAGCAGTACTTC. Its protein is CASSISSTYEQYF. The chain has TRBV19 and TRBJ2-7; D is uncertain. The V gene's germline CDR1 is LNHDA and CDR2 SQIVND (reference sequence). The CDR3 is made up of 13 amino acids. Between the trimmed V and J ends, which lost 2 bases and 2 bases, there was a span of 7 bases.

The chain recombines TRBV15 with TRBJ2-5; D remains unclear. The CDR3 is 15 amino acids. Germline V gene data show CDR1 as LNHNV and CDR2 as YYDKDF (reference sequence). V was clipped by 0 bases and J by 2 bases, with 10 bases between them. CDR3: CATSRDRPEQETQYF. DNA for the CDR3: TGTGCCACCAGCAGAGATAGGCCAGAACAAGAGACCCAGTACTTC. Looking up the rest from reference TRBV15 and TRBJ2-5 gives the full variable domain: DAMVIQNPRYQVTQFGKPVTLSCSQTLNHNVMYWYQQKSSQAPKLLFHYYDKDFNNEADTPDNFQSRRPNTSFCFLDIRSPGLGDTAMYLCATSRDRPEQETQYFGPGTRLLVL.

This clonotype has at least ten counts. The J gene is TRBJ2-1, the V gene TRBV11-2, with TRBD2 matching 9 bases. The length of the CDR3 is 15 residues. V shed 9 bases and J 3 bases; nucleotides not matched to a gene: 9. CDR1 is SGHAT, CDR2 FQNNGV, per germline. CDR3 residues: CASNQAGGLYNEQFF. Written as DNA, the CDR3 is TGTGCCAGTAATCAAGCGGGGGGACTCTACAATGAGCAGTTCTTC.

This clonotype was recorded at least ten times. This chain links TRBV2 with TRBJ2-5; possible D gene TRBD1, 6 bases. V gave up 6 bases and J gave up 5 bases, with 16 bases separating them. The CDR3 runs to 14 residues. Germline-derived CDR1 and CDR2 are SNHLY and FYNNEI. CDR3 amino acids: CASSLQGPGETQYF. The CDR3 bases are TGTGCCAGCAGCCTACAGGGTCCAGGGGAGACCCAGTACTTC.

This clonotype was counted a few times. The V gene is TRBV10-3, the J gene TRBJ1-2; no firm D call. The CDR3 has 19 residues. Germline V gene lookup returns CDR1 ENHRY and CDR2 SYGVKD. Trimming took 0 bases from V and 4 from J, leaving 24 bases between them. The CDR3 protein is CAISESRSGLNLPPYGYTF. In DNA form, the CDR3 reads TGTGCCATCAGTGAGTCAAGGAGCGGCTTAAACCTGCCTCCCTATGGCTACACCTTC.

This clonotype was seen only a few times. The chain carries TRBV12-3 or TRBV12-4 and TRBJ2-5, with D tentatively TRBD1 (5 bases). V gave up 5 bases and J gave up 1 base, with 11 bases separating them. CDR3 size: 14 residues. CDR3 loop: CASSHKRGQETQYF. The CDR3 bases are TGTGCCAGCAGTCATAAAAGGGGCCAAGAGACCCAGTACTTC.

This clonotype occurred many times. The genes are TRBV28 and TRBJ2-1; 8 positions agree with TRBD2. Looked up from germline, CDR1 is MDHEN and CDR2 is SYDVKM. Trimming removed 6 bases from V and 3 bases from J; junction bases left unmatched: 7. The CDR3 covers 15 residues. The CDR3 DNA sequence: TGTGCCAGCAGAACAACTAGCGGAGGCTACAATGAGCAGTTCTTC. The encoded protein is CASRTTSGGYNEQFF.

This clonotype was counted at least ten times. The CDR3 here is CATRTGGGYGYTF. The CDR3 DNA is TGTGCCACGCGGACAGGGGGGGGCTATGGCTACACCTTC. The chain carries TRBV28 and TRBJ1-2; 10 nucleotides match TRBD1. Germline assignment: CDR1 MDHEN and CDR2 SYDVKM. The CDR3 extends over 13 amino acids. J was trimmed by 4 bases and V by 10 bases; bases with no gene match: 6.